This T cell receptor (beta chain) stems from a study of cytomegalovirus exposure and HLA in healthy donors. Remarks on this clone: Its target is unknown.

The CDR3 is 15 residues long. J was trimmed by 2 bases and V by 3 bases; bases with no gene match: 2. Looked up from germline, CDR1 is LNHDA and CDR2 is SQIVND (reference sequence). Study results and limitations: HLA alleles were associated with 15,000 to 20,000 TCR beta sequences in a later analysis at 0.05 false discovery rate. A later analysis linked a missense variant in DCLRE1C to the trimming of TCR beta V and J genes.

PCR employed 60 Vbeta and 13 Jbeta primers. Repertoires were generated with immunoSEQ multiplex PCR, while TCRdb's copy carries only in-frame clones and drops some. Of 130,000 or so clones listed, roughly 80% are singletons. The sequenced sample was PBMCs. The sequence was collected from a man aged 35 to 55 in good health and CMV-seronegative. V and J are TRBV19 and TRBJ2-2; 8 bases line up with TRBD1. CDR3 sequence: CASSMQGANTGELFF. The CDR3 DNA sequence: TGTGCCAGTAGTATGCAGGGGGCCAACACCGGGGAGCTGTTTTTT.